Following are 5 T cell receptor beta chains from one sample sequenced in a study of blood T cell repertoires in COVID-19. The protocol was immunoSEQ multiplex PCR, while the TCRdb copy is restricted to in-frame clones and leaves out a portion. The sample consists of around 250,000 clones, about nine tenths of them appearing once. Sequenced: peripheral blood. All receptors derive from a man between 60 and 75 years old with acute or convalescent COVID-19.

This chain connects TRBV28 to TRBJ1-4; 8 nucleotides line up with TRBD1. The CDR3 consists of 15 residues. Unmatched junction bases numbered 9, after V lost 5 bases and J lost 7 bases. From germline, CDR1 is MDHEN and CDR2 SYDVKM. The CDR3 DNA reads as TGTGCCAGCAGTGCCCGGACAGGGTCTGGTGAAAAACTGTTTTTT. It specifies CASSARTGSGEKLFF.

The CDR3 loop reads CASRSTHRGSYEQYF. The CDR3 nucleotides are TGTGCCAGCAGATCCACCCACCGGGGCTCCTACGAGCAGTACTTC. V usage is TRBV6-5 and J usage is TRBJ2-7, with TRBD2 as a possible D gene (5 bases). CDR3 size: 15 residues. Germline V gives CDR1 MNHEY, CDR2 SVGAGI. V gave up 6 bases and J gave up 0 bases, with 15 bases separating them.

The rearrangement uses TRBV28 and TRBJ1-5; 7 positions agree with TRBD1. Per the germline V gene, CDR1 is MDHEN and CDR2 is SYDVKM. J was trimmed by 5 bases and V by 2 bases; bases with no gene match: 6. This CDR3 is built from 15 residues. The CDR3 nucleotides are TGTGCCAGCAGTTTAGGTGGCAGGGGGGATCAGCCCCAGCATTTT. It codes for CASSLGGRGDQPQHF.

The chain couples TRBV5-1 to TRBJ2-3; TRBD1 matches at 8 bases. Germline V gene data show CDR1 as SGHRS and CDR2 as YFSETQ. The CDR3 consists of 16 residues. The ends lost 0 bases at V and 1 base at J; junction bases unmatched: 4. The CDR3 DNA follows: TGCGCCAGCAGCTTGGGCGGGACAGGAGGCACAGATACGCAGTATTTT. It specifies CASSLGGTGGTDTQYF.

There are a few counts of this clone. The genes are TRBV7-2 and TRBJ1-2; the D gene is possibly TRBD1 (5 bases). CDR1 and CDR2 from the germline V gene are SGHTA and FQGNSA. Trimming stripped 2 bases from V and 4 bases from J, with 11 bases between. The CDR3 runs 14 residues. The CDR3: CASSLSRAFYGYTF. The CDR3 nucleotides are TGTGCCAGCAGCTTATCCAGGGCCTTCTATGGCTACACCTTC. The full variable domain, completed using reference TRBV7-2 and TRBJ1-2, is GAGVSQSPSNKVTEKGKDVELRCDPISGHTALYWYRQSLGQGLEFLIYFQGNSAPDKSGLPSDRFSAERTGGSVSTLTIQRTQQEDSAVYLCASSLSRAFYGYTFGSGTRLTVV.